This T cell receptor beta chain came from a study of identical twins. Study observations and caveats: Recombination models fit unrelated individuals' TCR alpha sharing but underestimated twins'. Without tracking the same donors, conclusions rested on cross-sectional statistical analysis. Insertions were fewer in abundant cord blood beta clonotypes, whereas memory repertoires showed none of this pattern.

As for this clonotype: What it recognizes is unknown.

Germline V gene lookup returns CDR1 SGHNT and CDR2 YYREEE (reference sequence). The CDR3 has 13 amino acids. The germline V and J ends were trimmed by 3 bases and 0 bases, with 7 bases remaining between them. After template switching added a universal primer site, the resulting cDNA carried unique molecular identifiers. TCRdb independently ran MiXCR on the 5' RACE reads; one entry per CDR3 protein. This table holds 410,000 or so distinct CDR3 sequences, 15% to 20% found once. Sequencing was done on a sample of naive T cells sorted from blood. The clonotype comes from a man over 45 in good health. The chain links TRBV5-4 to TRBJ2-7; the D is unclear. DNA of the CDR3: TGTGCCAGCAGCTGGTTTAGCTCCTACGAGCAGTACTTC. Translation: CASSWFSSYEQYF.